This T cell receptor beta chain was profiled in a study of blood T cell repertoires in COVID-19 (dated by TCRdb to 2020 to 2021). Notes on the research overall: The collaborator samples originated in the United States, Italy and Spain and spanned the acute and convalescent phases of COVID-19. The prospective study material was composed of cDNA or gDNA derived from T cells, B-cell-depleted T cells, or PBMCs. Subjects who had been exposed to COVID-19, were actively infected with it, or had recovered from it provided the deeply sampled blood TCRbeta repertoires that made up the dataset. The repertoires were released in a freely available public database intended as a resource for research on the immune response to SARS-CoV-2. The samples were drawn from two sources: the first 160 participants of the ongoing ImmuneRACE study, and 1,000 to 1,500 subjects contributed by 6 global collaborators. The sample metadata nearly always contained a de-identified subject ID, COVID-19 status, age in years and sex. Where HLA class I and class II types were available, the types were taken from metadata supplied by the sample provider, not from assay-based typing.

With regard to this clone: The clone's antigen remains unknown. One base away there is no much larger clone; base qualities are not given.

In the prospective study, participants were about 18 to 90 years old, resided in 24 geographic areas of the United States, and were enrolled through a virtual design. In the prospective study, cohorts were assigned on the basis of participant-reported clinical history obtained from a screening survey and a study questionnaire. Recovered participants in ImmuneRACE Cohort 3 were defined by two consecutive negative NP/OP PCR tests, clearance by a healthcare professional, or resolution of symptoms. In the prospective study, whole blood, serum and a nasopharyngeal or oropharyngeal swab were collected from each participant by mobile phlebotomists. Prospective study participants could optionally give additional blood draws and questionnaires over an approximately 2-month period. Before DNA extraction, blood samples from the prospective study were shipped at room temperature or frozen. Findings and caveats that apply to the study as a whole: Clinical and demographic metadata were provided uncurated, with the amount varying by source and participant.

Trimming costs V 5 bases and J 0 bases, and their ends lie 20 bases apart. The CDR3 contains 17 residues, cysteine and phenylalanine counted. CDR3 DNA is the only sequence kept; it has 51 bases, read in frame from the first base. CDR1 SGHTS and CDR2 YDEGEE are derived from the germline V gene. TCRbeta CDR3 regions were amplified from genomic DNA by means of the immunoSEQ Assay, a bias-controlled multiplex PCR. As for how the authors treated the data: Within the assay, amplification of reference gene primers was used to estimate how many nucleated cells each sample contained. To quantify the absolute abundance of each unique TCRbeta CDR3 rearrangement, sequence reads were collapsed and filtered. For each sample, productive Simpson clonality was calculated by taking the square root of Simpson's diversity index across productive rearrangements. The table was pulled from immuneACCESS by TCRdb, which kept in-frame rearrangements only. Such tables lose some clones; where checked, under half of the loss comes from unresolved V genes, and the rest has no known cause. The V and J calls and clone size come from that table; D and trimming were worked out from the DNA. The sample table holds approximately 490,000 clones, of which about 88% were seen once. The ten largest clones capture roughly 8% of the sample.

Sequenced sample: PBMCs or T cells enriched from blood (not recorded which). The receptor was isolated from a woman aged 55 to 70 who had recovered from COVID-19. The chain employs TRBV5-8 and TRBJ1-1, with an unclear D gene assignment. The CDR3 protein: CASRSRSVGRMNTEAFF. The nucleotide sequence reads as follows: TGTGCCAGCAGATCTCGATCTGTGGGCCGAATGAACACTGAAGCTTTCTTT.